The next 17 T cell receptor beta chains were all read from a single sample in a study of multiple sclerosis patients with progressive multifocal leukoencephalopathy (dated by TCRdb to the late 2010s). The sample's time point label is to be understood as: time of PML onset. The treatment or condition label here, explained by the study, means: on natalizumab therapy at sampling. Library method: the immunoSEQ multiplex PCR assay. Held by TCRdb, this immuneACCESS table contains in-frame sequences only and omits some clones. Under half of the omission traces to an unresolved V gene where checked; the cause of the rest is unknown. Here the sample has about 33,000 clones; about 90% occur a single time. The biggest ten clones account for roughly 3.1% of the sample. The sequencing used PBMCs, collected from a patient treated with natalizumab. Receptors originate from a human donor with progressive multifocal leukoencephalopathy.

The CDR3, as DNA: TGTGCCAGCAGCTCAGAAGGGGGGACTAGACTAATCTACGAGCAGTACTTC. As protein: CASSSEGGTRLIYEQYF. The chain is built from TRBV7-8 and TRBJ2-7, with 8 bases fitting TRBD2. The CDR3 length is 17 residues. V gave up 4 bases and J gave up 3 bases; unmatched junction bases: 14. Looked up from germline, CDR1 is SGHVS and CDR2 is FQNEAQ.

This clone has only a few counts. The CDR3 DNA reads as TGTGCCAGCAGCCGCCGGCGACAGGGGGTGGGGAATGAGCAGTTCTTC. It encodes CASSRRRQGVGNEQFF. The rearrangement joins TRBV28 to TRBJ2-1; TRBD1 matches 9 bases. Per the germline V gene, CDR1 is MDHEN and CDR2 is SYDVKM. This CDR3 has 16 residues. V gave up 6 bases and J gave up 7 bases; unmatched junction bases: 13.

The J gene is TRBJ1-6, the V gene TRBV30; possibly TRBD1 for D (5 bases). Germline V gene lookup returns CDR1 GTSNPN and CDR2 SVGIG (reference sequence). V was trimmed by 7 bases and J by 10 bases, leaving 14 bases between them. This CDR3 is built from 12 residues. DNA for the CDR3: TGTGCCTCGCTCAGGGATGGGTCACCCCTCCACTTT. It specifies CASLRDGSPLHF.

The rearrangement uses TRBV2 and TRBJ1-1; TRBD1 matches 7 bases. The CDR3 totals 12 residues. CDR1 SNHLY and CDR2 FYNNEI come from the germline V gene. Losses at the gene ends were 6 bases for V and 4 bases for J; bases not matched to a gene: 2. Here the CDR3 DNA reads TGTGCCAGCAGATGGACAGGCACTGAAGCTTTCTTT. This gives the protein CASRWTGTEAFF.

The rearrangement uses TRBV7-2 and TRBJ1-4; maybe TRBD1 (5 bases). Trimming pared 5 bases from V and 7 bases from J, leaving 11 bases between. Germline V CDR1 and CDR2: SGHTA, FQGNSA. The CDR3 consists of 13 residues. Here the CDR3 reads CASSPGQPEKLFF. In DNA form, the CDR3 reads TGTGCCAGCAGCCCGGGGCAACCTGAAAAACTGTTTTTT.

Regarding this clone: This sample also contains other DNA sequences that code for the same CDR3. This chain joins TRBV4-3 and TRBJ2-7; 7 bases line up with TRBD2. V shed 0 bases, J shed 2 bases, and the junction held 10 bases outside the gene matches. CDR3 size: 17 residues. CDR1 and CDR2 (germline): LGHNA, YSLEER. The DNA of the CDR3 is TGCGCCAGCAGCCAAGATCGGGCGGGAGAGTTGGCCTACGAGCAGTACTTC. Amino acids: CASSQDRAGELAYEQYF.

The J gene is TRBJ2-7, the V gene TRBV20-1; D not certain. From germline, CDR1 is DFQATT and CDR2 SNEGSKA (reference sequence). V was clipped by 3 bases and J by 3 bases, with 6 bases between them. The CDR3 length is 11 residues. CDR3: CSARFGYEQYF. As DNA, the CDR3 is TGCAGTGCTAGGTTTGGCTACGAGCAGTACTTC.

This chain links TRBV4-3 with TRBJ2-2; TRBD2 matches at 12 bases. The CDR3 runs to 20 residues. Germline CDR1 is LGHNA and CDR2 is YSLEER. V lost 4 bases, J lost 2 bases, and 14 bases stayed unmatched. The CDR3 loop is CASSRTTLTSGSLNTGELFF. DNA of the CDR3: TGCGCCAGCAGCCGGACCACCCTGACTAGCGGGAGTCTTAACACCGGGGAGCTGTTTTTT.

The V gene is TRBV14, the J gene TRBJ1-1; possible D gene TRBD1, 6 bases. CDR1 and CDR2 (germline): SGHDN, FVKESK. CDR3 length: 16 amino acids. With 4 bases removed from V and 3 bases from J, the gap between germline ends came to 18 bases. The CDR3 sequence is CASSPWGDKWDTEAFF. DNA of the CDR3: TGTGCCAGCAGCCCTTGGGGGGACAAGTGGGACACTGAAGCTTTCTTT. Drawing the rest from reference TRBV14 and TRBJ1-1, the complete variable domain is EAGVTQFPSHSVIEKGQTVTLRCDPISGHDNLYWYRRVMGKEIKFLLHFVKESKQDESGMPNNRFLAERTGGTYSTLKVQPAELEDSGVYFCASSPWGDKWDTEAFFGQGTRLTVV.

The rearrangement uses TRBV7-8 and TRBJ1-3; D ambiguous. The CDR3 contains 14 residues. Germline V gene sequence: CDR1 SGHVS, CDR2 FQNEAQ. V was shortened by 5 bases and J by 2 bases, with 10 bases between the two germline ends. The CDR3 region is CASSSTSPGNTIYF. The CDR3 coding sequence is TGTGCCAGCAGCAGTACATCCCCTGGAAACACCATATATTTT.

This chain uses TRBV11-2 with TRBJ2-2; a weak D match, TRBD1 (6 bases). Trimming removed 1 base from V and 5 bases from J, with 14 bases in between. This CDR3 is built from 16 residues. CDR1 SGHAT and CDR2 FQNNGV come from the germline V gene. This CDR3 is CASSLVSGDFTGELFF. CDR3 DNA: TGTGCCAGCAGCTTAGTGTCAGGGGATTTTACCGGGGAGCTGTTTTTT.

V gene TRBV4-3 combines with J gene TRBJ1-3; D may be TRBD1 (5 bases). The CDR3 runs to 17 residues. Deletions cut 1 base from V and 3 bases from J, with 16 bases between. The germline CDR1 and CDR2 sequences are LGHNA and YSLEER. CDR3 nucleotide sequence: TGCGCCAGCAGCCAAGGGTTAGGAAAGGGGAGTGGAAACACCATATATTTT. It codes for CASSQGLGKGSGNTIYF.

V is TRBV13 and J is TRBJ1-4; D unclear. Trimming stripped 0 bases from V and 3 bases from J, with 2 bases between. Per the germline V gene, CDR1 is PRHDT and CDR2 is FYEKMQ (reference sequence). This CDR3 contains 13 residues. The CDR3 DNA reads as TGTGCCAGCAGCTTAGGCTCTAATGAAAAACTGTTTTTT. Translated, it gives CASSLGSNEKLFF.

CDR3 DNA: TGTGCCAGCAGCTCCCGGGACGTAAGAAATTCACCCCTCCACTTT. Its translation: CASSSRDVRNSPLHF. J is TRBJ1-6 and V is TRBV7-2; tentatively, D is TRBD1 (5 bases). V was shortened by 4 bases and J by 7 bases, with 14 bases between the two germline ends. The germline CDR1 and CDR2 sequences are SGHTA and FQGNSA. The CDR3 extends over 15 amino acids. Combining the CDR3 with reference TRBV7-2 and TRBJ1-6 gives the whole variable domain GAGVSQSPSNKVTEKGKDVELRCDPISGHTALYWYRQSLGQGLEFLIYFQGNSAPDKSGLPSDRFSAERTGGSVSTLTIQRTQQEDSAVYLCASSSRDVRNSPLHFGNGTRLTVT.

The J gene is TRBJ2-2, the V gene TRBV9; 9 bases map to TRBD1. This CDR3 has 14 residues. Looked up from germline, CDR1 is SGDLS and CDR2 is YYNGEE. V shed 2 bases and J 8 bases; nucleotides not matched to a gene: 4. In nucleotides, the CDR3 is TGTGCCAGCAGCGTTACAGGGGGCATAGGGGAGCTGTTTTTT. This translates into CASSVTGGIGELFF.

As to this clone: One junction end does not reproduce the germline sequence, and a read error may be involved. The V call is TRBV25-1, the J call TRBJ1-1, with a possible D match to TRBD1 (5 bases). CDR1 and CDR2 from the germline V gene are MGHDK and SYGVNS. This CDR3 is built from 15 residues. DNA for the CDR3: TGTGCCAGCAGTGGGGGGTATGGGGATATCACTGAAGCTTCCTTT. Protein: CASSGGYGDITEASF. The variable domain in full, completed from reference TRBV25-1 and TRBJ1-1, reads EADIYQTPRYLVIGTGKKITLECSQTMGHDKMYWYQQDPGMELHLIHYSYGVNSTEKGDLSSESTVSRIRTEHFPLTLESARPSHTSQYLCASSGGYGDITEASFGQGTRLTVV.

The chain has TRBV27 and TRBJ1-4; tentatively, D is TRBD1 (5 bases). Deletions cut 6 bases from V and 6 bases from J, with 17 bases between. This CDR3 comprises 15 residues. Looked up from germline, CDR1 is MNHEY and CDR2 is SMNVEV (reference sequence). Written as DNA, the CDR3 is TGTGCCAGCAGCGCCTCTTGGGGGAGGGATGAAAAACTGTTTTTT. Amino acid sequence: CASSASWGRDEKLFF.